This TCR beta chain derives from a study of memory CD4+ T cells and cytomegalovirus serostatus. Repertoires were generated with immunoSEQ multiplex PCR, while TCRdb's copy carries only in-frame clones and drops some. The sample records some 46,000 clones, over 60% being singletons. The sort gate was single viable CD3+CD4+CD8-CD45RO+ cells for memory CD4+ T cells. Total CD4+ T cells were enriched by CD4 positive selection. On this clone: Its specificity is not known.

Overall study findings and caveats: The CMV-associated TCR signature appears largely within the CD4+ memory repertoire. Median bootstrapped AUC for CMV status was just under 0.97 originally, less than 0.93 US-trained.

Unmatched junction bases numbered 6, after V lost 4 bases and J lost 8 bases. The CDR3 is made up of 15 amino acids. Germline lookup yields CDR1 SGHNT and CDR2 YENEEA. The chain is built from TRBV11-3 and TRBJ2-1; 12 bases agree with TRBD2. The TCR sequence derives from an adult in good health and CMV-seronegative. The sequenced sample was memory CD4+ T cells from blood. The CDR3 protein is CASSSGLAGRDEQFF. The CDR3 DNA reads as TGTGCCAGCAGCTCAGGACTAGCGGGGCGGGATGAGCAGTTCTTC.